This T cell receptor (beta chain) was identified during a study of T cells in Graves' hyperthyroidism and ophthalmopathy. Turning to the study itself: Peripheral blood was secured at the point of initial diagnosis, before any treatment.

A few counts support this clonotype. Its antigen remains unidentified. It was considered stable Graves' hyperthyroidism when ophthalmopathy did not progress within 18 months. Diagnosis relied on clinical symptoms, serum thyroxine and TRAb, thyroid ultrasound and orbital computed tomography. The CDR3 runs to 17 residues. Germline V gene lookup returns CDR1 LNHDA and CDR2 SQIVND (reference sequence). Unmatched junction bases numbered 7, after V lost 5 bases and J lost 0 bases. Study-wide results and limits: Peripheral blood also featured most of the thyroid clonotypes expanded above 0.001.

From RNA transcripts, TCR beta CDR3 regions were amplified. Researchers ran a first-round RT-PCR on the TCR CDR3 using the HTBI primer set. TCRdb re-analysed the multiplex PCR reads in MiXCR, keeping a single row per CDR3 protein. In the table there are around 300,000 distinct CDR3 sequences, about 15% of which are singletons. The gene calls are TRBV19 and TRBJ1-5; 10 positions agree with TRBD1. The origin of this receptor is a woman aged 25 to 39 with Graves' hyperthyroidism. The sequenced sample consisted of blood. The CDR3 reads CASSSSGTGDSNQPQHF. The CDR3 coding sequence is TGTGCCAGTAGTTCTTCCGGGACAGGGGATAGCAATCAGCCCCAGCATTTT. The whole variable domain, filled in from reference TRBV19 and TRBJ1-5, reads DGGITQSPKYLFRKEGQNVTLSCEQNLNHDAMYWYRQDPGQGLRLIYYSQIVNDFQKGDIAEGYSVSREKKESFPLTVTSAQKNPTAFYLCASSSSGTGDSNQPQHFGDGTRLSIL.